Included here is one TCR beta chain sequence, with context. This sample stems from a study of CD8 T cells in ankylosing spondylitis. J was trimmed by 0 bases and V by 0 bases; bases with no gene match: 9. Germline V gives CDR1 GTSNPN, CDR2 SVGIG (reference sequence). The CDR3 has 17 amino acids. TCRdb re-called the 5' RACE reads through MiXCR, storing one row per CDR3 protein. Of 31,000 or so distinct CDR3 sequences listed, about 30% are singletons. This TCR was recovered from a male donor with ankylosing spondylitis. Sequenced: synovial fluid, either unsorted or a sorted T cell fraction (not recorded which). This chain joins TRBV30 and TRBJ2-7; 9 bases agree with TRBD2. CDR3: CAWSVRSGRPSSYEQYF. CDR3 nucleotides: TGTGCCTGGAGTGTTAGAAGCGGGAGGCCCAGCTCCTACGAGCAGTACTTC. Full variable domain (missing parts from reference TRBV30 and TRBJ2-7): SQTIHQWPATLVQPVGSPLSLECTVEGTSNPNLYWYRQAAGRGLQLLFYSVGIGQISSEVPQNLSASRPQDRQFILSSKKLLLSDSGFYLCAWSVRSGRPSSYEQYFGPGTRLTVT.